The 27 T cell receptor beta chains given below trace back to one sample, sequenced in a study of regulatory T cells in long-lasting Graves disease. Stated time point: newly diagnosed GD, antithyroid drugs for less than 3 months. Preparation of the TCR library used RNA extracted from PBMCs. Investigators prepared the TCR beta libraries by applying iRepertoire HTBI primers and Arm-PCR of CDR3 regions. Using its own MiXCR run on the multiplex PCR reads, TCRdb lists one record per CDR3 protein. The sample comprises hundreds of thousands of distinct CDR3 sequences, around 15% of which are singletons, and over 20% rests with the top ten. Material: peripheral blood mononuclear cells (PBMCs), obtained at new diagnosis, from a patient treated with antithyroid drugs. The receptors stem from a female donor with Graves disease.

There are many counts of this clonotype. A junction end diverges from the germline sequence, so it may reflect a read error. The chain joins TRBV5-1 to TRBJ2-2, with 11 bases that match TRBD2. The germline V gene has CDR1 SGHRS and CDR2 YFSETQ. The CDR3 runs to 16 residues. The CDR3 sequence is CASSLGLAANTGELFF. CDR3 coding DNA: TGTGCCAGCAGCCTGGGACTAGCGGCCAACACCGGGGAGCTGTTTTTT.

The sample holds many counts of this clonotype. The genes are TRBV5-5 and TRBJ2-1; 7 bases fit TRBD1. Germline CDR1 reads SGHKS; CDR2 reads YYEKEE (reference sequence). J was trimmed by 8 bases and V by 4 bases; bases with no gene match: 6. The CDR3 has 13 residues. The CDR3 DNA follows: TGTGCCAGCAGCCCCTCAGGGGGATATGAGCAGTTCTTC. Translation gives CASSPSGGYEQFF. Complete variable domain (other parts from reference TRBV5-5 and TRBJ2-1): DAGVTQSPTHLIKTRGQQVTLRCSPISGHKSVSWYQQVLGQGPQFIFQYYEKEERGRGNFPDRFSARQFPNYSSELNVNALLLGDSALYLCASSPSGGYEQFFGPGTRLTVL.

The chain recombines TRBV12-3 or TRBV12-4 with TRBJ1-3; unclear D gene. The ends were cut back, 6 bases at V and 0 bases at J, with 9 bases in the middle. The CDR3 spans 14 residues. As DNA, the CDR3 is TGTGCCAGCAGCAAACACGTCTCTGGAAACACCATATATTTT. Residues: CASSKHVSGNTIYF.

This sequence joins TRBV27 and TRBJ2-7; D is ambiguous. CDR3 length: 15 residues. Germline-derived CDR1 and CDR2 are MNHEY and SMNVEV (reference sequence). Trimming cost V 2 bases and J 0 bases, with 11 bases left between them. CDR3: CASSLNPNPSYEQYF. The CDR3 DNA is TGTGCCAGCAGTTTAAACCCCAACCCCTCCTACGAGCAGTACTTC.

CDR3 coding DNA: TGTGCCAGCAGTTATCGACAGGTTGAGACCCAGTACTTC. It encodes CASSYRQVETQYF. V is TRBV6-5 and J is TRBJ2-5, with D maybe TRBD1 (6 bases). This CDR3 comprises 13 residues. Trimming took off 3 bases at V and 5 bases at J, with 10 bases between the two ends. Looked up from germline, CDR1 is MNHEY and CDR2 is SVGAGI.

This clonotype was detected many times. CDR3 sequence (DNA): TGTGCCAGCCGGGACTCAGGCTATGGCTACACCTTC. This encodes CASRDSGYGYTF. The chain combines TRBV27 with TRBJ1-2; tentative D call: TRBD1 (5 bases). The length of the CDR3 is 12 residues. V was cut by 8 bases and J by 4 bases, with 11 bases left in between. Germline V CDR1 and CDR2: MNHEY, SMNVEV (reference sequence).

The V and J genes are TRBV19 and TRBJ2-5, with a possible D match to TRBD1 (5 bases). The CDR3 has 14 residues. CDR1 is LNHDA and CDR2 is SQIVND in the germline V gene (reference sequence). Trimming stripped 4 bases from V and 1 base from J, with 10 bases between. CDR3 amino acids: CASSTRQSQETQYF. As DNA, the CDR3 is TGTGCCAGTAGTACCCGACAGAGCCAAGAGACCCAGTACTTC.

This clonotype was seen at least ten times. The rearrangement links TRBV27 to TRBJ1-2, with no clear D. CDR3 length: 14 amino acids. Germline CDR1 is MNHEY and CDR2 is SMNVEV (reference sequence). Trimming cost V 6 bases and J 5 bases, with 16 bases left between them. CDR3 sequence (DNA): TGTGCCAGCAGCCCGGTGATCGGAGGTTATGGCTACACCTTC. Its translation: CASSPVIGGYGYTF.

The chain has TRBV6-2 or TRBV6-3 and TRBJ2-7; perhaps TRBD1 as D (6 bases). Germline CDR1 reads MNHEY; CDR2 reads SVGEGT. V lost 7 bases, J lost 6 bases, and 13 bases lay in between. This CDR3 contains 12 residues. The CDR3 sequence: CASTDHRVEQYF. The CDR3 DNA is TGTGCCAGCACCGACCACAGGGTCGAGCAGTACTTC.

The CDR3 is CASSRMDTQYF. Written as DNA, the CDR3 is TGTGCCAGCAGTCGAATGGATACGCAGTATTTT. The chain couples TRBV6-1 to TRBJ2-3; D uncertain. Deletions cut 5 bases from V and 6 bases from J, with 6 bases between. The germline V gene encodes CDR1 MNHNS and CDR2 SASEGT. The CDR3 extends over 11 amino acids.

Points on this clonotype: It differs at one base from a far larger clone, so likely a read error. This chain connects TRBV6-2 or TRBV6-3 to TRBJ2-3; D perhaps matches TRBD1 (6 bases). The J call could be wrong; TRBJ1-5 is a better fit for the DNA end. Germline assignment: CDR1 MNHEY and CDR2 SVGEGT. This CDR3 has 16 amino acids. CDR3 DNA sequence: TGTGCCAGCAGCTTAGTGGTACAGGGAGGCACAGATACGCAGCATTTT. Its protein product is CASSLVVQGGTDTQHF.

This clonotype was recorded at least ten times. The chain has TRBV5-4 and TRBJ1-4, with TRBD1 identical over 7 bases. The CDR3 spans 13 residues. V trimming: 5 bases; J trimming: 8 bases; junction bases outside the gene matches: 6. CDR1 is SGHNT, CDR2 YYREEE, per germline (reference sequence). This chain's CDR3 is CASSQGGQEKLFF. The CDR3 DNA follows: TGTGCCAGCAGTCAGGGGGGCCAGGAAAAACTGTTTTTT.

The chain has TRBV19 and TRBJ1-5, with unresolved D. Germline assignment: CDR1 LNHDA and CDR2 SQIVND (reference sequence). The CDR3 covers 12 residues. V lost 5 bases and J lost 7, with 9 bases in between. The CDR3 DNA sequence: TGTGCCAGTAGTGACCTGAAGCAGCCCCAGCATTTT. This translates into CASSDLKQPQHF.

This clonotype came up many times. The V gene is TRBV6-2 or TRBV6-3, the J gene TRBJ2-5; D unclear. Trimming took off 6 bases at V and 4 bases at J, with 6 bases between the two ends. The germline gives CDR1 MNHEY, CDR2 SVGEGT. This CDR3 spans 11 amino acids. CDR3: CASSTGETQYF. CDR3 nucleotide sequence: TGTGCCAGCAGCACGGGAGAGACCCAGTACTTC.

This chain uses TRBV10-2 with TRBJ2-7, with D unclear. V lost 3 bases, J lost 2 bases, and 8 bases lay in between. The CDR3 is made up of 13 amino acids. Germline CDR1 WSHSY, CDR2 SAAADI. The CDR3 sequence is CASSDSTPYEQYF. In DNA, the CDR3 is TGCGCCAGCAGTGACAGTACGCCCTACGAGCAGTACTTC.

This chain joins TRBV4-1 and TRBJ2-5, with D perhaps being TRBD1 or TRBD2 (5 bases each). The CDR3 runs to 12 residues. Per germline, CDR1 MGHRA and CDR2 YSYEKL. Trimming pared 0 bases from V and 7 bases from J, leaving 6 bases between. The CDR3 protein is CASSQDGGTQYF. The CDR3 DNA sequence: TGCGCCAGCAGCCAAGATGGGGGGACCCAGTACTTC.

Many counts were recorded for this clonotype. The chain is built from TRBV27 and TRBJ2-2; D is unclear. This CDR3 region has 14 residues. The V and J ends lost 8 bases and 7 bases respectively, with 17 bases between them. Per the germline V gene, CDR1 is MNHEY and CDR2 is SMNVEV (reference sequence). The CDR3, as DNA: TGTGCCAGCGGGCGATGGGCCCAGGTCGGGGAGCTGTTTTTT. Translated, it gives CASGRWAQVGELFF.

This clonotype came up many times. The chain is built from TRBV11-1 and TRBJ2-5; possible D gene TRBD1, 5 bases. Per the germline V gene, CDR1 is SGHAT and CDR2 is FQDESV (reference sequence). V was clipped by 3 bases and J by 2 bases, with 13 bases between them. CDR3 size: 15 residues. This CDR3 reads CASSLAQGPQETQYF. Written as DNA, the CDR3 is TGTGCCAGCAGCTTGGCGCAGGGTCCACAAGAGACCCAGTACTTC.

This clonotype was seen repeatedly, ten times or more. The V and J genes are TRBV15 and TRBJ1-1; TRBD1 is a possible D gene (6 bases). CDR3 size: 16 residues. Trimming stripped 0 bases from V and 1 base from J, with 12 bases between. Germline V CDR1 and CDR2: LNHNV, YYDKDF (reference sequence). CDR3 loop: CATSRDLQGRNTEAFF. CDR3 bases: TGTGCCACCAGCAGAGATTTGCAGGGGAGGAACACTGAAGCTTTCTTT.

The sample holds many counts of this clonotype. The CDR3 here is CATSEGLTRYQPQHF. CDR3 nucleotides: TGTGCCACCAGTGAGGGTCTCACCAGATATCAGCCCCAGCATTTT. The gene calls are TRBV15 and TRBJ1-5; no clear D gene. CDR3 length: 15 residues. The V gene's germline CDR1 is LNHNV and CDR2 YYDKDF (reference sequence). Trimming removed 6 bases at V and 5 bases at J, with 17 bases between.

The chain recombines TRBV27 with TRBJ1-1; D gene ambiguous. Trimming left V 2 bases short and J 2 bases short, with 9 bases between. The CDR3 loop spans 14 amino acids. Germline CDR1 and CDR2: MNHEY and SMNVEV (reference sequence). CDR3 in DNA: TGTGCCAGCAGTTTAGCCCCTTTTAACACTGAAGCTTTCTTT. Translated, it gives CASSLAPFNTEAFF.

This clonotype was observed at least ten times. The rearrangement joins TRBV12-3 or TRBV12-4 to TRBJ1-1, with D hard to call. This CDR3 is built from 15 residues. The V end lost 3 bases, the J end lost 5 bases, and 16 bases lay between the germline ends. The CDR3 loop reads CASSFHGRTKTEAFF. The CDR3, as DNA: TGTGCCAGCAGTTTCCACGGCAGAACGAAAACTGAAGCTTTCTTT.

This clonotype was counted at least ten times. This chain links TRBV12-3 or TRBV12-4 with TRBJ1-1; D is undetermined. Trimming took 2 bases from V and 8 from J, leaving 9 bases between them. The CDR3 loop spans 12 amino acids. The CDR3 coding sequence is TGTGCCAGCAGTTTATCTCGCCTAGAAGCTTTCTTT. Translating it yields CASSLSRLEAFF.

This clonotype was detected ten times or more. The chain carries TRBV7-6 and TRBJ1-1, with unresolved D. The CDR3 runs 15 residues. V lost 5 bases and J lost 11, with 24 bases in between. CDR1 is SGHVS and CDR2 is FNYEAQ in the germline V gene. The CDR3, as DNA: TGTGCCAGCAGCCCCAAGTCGGCAGCACACGACGGGGCTTTCTTT. Amino acids: CASSPKSAAHDGAFF.

This clonotype was found many times. V usage is TRBV4-1 and J usage is TRBJ2-1; D is undetermined. CDR3 length: 14 residues. CDR1 is MGHRA and CDR2 is YSYEKL in the germline V gene. V dropped 2 bases and J dropped 4 bases, with 9 bases sitting between them. CDR3 loop: CASSQTIRYNEQFF. As DNA, the CDR3 is TGCGCCAGCAGCCAAACAATTCGTTACAATGAGCAGTTCTTC.

The CDR3 nucleotides read TGTGCCAGCAACGACAGGCCTCTGAACACTGAAGCTTTCTTT. This codes for CASNDRPLNTEAFF. The chain uses TRBV9 and TRBJ1-1, with D perhaps matching TRBD1 (6 bases). Deletions cut 6 bases from V and 0 bases from J, with 12 bases between. CDR3 length: 14 amino acids. The germline gives CDR1 SGDLS, CDR2 YYNGEE.

This clonotype was counted at least ten times. The chain joins TRBV20-1 to TRBJ1-5, with no clear D. The CDR3 totals 14 residues. Trimming took 3 bases from V and 0 from J, leaving 9 bases between them. Germline CDR1 DFQATT, CDR2 SNEGSKA (reference sequence). The CDR3 DNA reads as TGCAGTGCTAGCCCGGGAAATAGCAATCAGCCCCAGCATTTT. It codes for CSASPGNSNQPQHF.